One and the same sample provided the 11 T cell receptor beta chains below, sequenced in a study of T cells in Graves' hyperthyroidism and ophthalmopathy (dated by TCRdb to 2018 to 2020). Receptors were amplified or captured by multiplex PCR. The reads were generated on an Illumina HiSeq 2000. TCR beta CDR3 regions were amplified from RNA transcripts. The TCR CDR3 was subjected to a first round of RT-PCR using the HTBI primer set and the Qiagen OneStep RT-PCR kit. TCRdb reanalyzed the raw reads on its own, using fastp at Q25 for trimming and MiXCR for clone calling, and kept in-frame beta chains. Rows merge per CDR3 protein into single entries with the most common DNA and genes. Recorded for this sample are approximately 200,000 distinct CDR3 sequences; around 19% of them occurred a single time. The ten largest make up roughly two fifths of the sample. Sequencing input: blood. All receptors come from a man aged 40-49 years with Graves' hyperthyroidism.

V usage is TRBV29-1 and J usage is TRBJ2-5, with D perhaps being TRBD1 or TRBD2 (6 bases each). The CDR3 consists of 13 residues. The V gene lost 4 bases and the J gene lost 5 bases, with 14 bases spanning the gap. CDR1 is SQVTM and CDR2 is ANQGSEA in the germline V gene. In DNA form, the CDR3 reads TGCAGCGTTGGGCCCCGGGGGCGCGAGACCCAGTACTTC. It encodes CSVGPRGRETQYF.

The chain links TRBV6-5 to TRBJ2-3; 9 positions match TRBD1. This CDR3 is 15 amino acids long. CDR1 is MNHEY and CDR2 is SVGAGI in the germline V gene. V shed 2 bases, J shed 5 bases, and the junction held 5 bases outside the gene matches. The CDR3 here is CASSYPRTGVDTQYF. DNA of the CDR3: TGTGCCAGCAGTTACCCTAGGACAGGGGTAGATACGCAGTATTTT.

In the case of this clonotype: One base away lies a much larger clone, so this may be a sequencing read error. V is TRBV18 and J is TRBJ1-1; 10 bases line up with TRBD1. The V gene's germline CDR1 is KGHSH and CDR2 LQKENI. This CDR3 comprises 15 residues. The CDR3 DNA reads as TGTACCAGCTCACCACGACAGGGGGCGAACACTGAAGCTTTCTTT. Amino acids: CTSSPRQGANTEAFF.

This clonotype appeared many times. This sequence joins TRBV20-1 and TRBJ2-1, with 10 bases identical to TRBD1. This CDR3 spans 13 amino acids. The germline V gene encodes CDR1 DFQATT and CDR2 SNEGSKA (reference sequence). CDR3: CSEGGQGNNEQFF. The CDR3 DNA is TGCAGCGAAGGGGGACAGGGGAACAATGAGCAGTTCTTC.

In its sample, this clonotype was seen many times. The V and J genes are TRBV20-1 and TRBJ2-7, with a possible D match to TRBD2 (5 bases). This CDR3 contains 12 residues. Per germline, CDR1 DFQATT and CDR2 SNEGSKA (reference sequence). V lost 2 bases and J lost 2, with 7 bases in between. The DNA of the CDR3 is TGCAGTGCTAGACTGGGAGCCTACGAGCAGTACTTC. This sequence encodes CSARLGAYEQYF.

The chain combines TRBV12-3 or TRBV12-4 with TRBJ2-2; unclear D gene. V shed 4 bases and J shed 6 bases, with 9 bases lying between them. CDR3 size: 13 residues. CDR3 in amino acids: CASSYRVAGELFF. The CDR3 nucleotides are TGTGCCAGCAGTTATCGAGTAGCCGGGGAGCTGTTTTTT.

The sample holds many counts of this clonotype. The chain recombines TRBV9 with TRBJ2-3; D is uncertain. In germline, CDR1 is SGDLS, CDR2 YYNGEE. V shed 0 bases and J shed 3 bases, with 5 bases lying between them. The length of the CDR3 is 13 residues. The CDR3 coding sequence is TGTGCCAGCAGCGTAGGTAGGACAGATACGCAGTATTTT. Translated: CASSVGRTDTQYF.

This clonotype has ten or more counts. The gene calls are TRBV7-9 and TRBJ1-6, with D uncertain. The V gene's germline CDR1 is SEHNR and CDR2 FQNEAQ (reference sequence). Trimming took off 11 bases at V and 7 bases at J, with 15 bases between the two ends. The CDR3 has 13 amino acids. CDR3 protein: CAVSAVSNSPLHF. As DNA, the CDR3 is TGTGCCGTCTCCGCAGTGTCGAATTCACCCCTCCACTTT.

This clonotype has a count of ten or more. The rearrangement uses TRBV5-1 and TRBJ2-5; D gene unclear. The CDR3 is 13 amino acids. V lost 2 bases and J 1 base, leaving 6 bases between the germline ends. Germline V lookup: CDR1 SGHRS, CDR2 YFSETQ. The CDR3 is CASSFQAQETQYF. The CDR3, as DNA: TGCGCCAGCAGCTTTCAGGCCCAAGAGACCCAGTACTTC.

This clonotype has a count of ten or more. The V and J genes are TRBV2 and TRBJ2-7; D perhaps matches TRBD1 (6 bases). The germline V gene encodes CDR1 SNHLY and CDR2 FYNNEI. CDR3 length: 14 residues. The V gene lost 7 bases and the J gene lost 3 bases, with 16 bases spanning the gap. CDR3 nucleotide sequence: TGTGCCAGCAAGTCCCGGGACACCTACTACGAGCAGTACTTC. As protein: CASKSRDTYYEQYF.

This clonotype was detected ten times or more. The chain recombines TRBV20-1 with TRBJ1-4, with TRBD1 matching over 7 bases. This CDR3 has 14 residues. V trimming: 6 bases; J trimming: 8 bases; junction bases outside the gene matches: 12. Germline lookup yields CDR1 DFQATT and CDR2 SNEGSKA (reference sequence). The CDR3 loop reads CSAQARGAREKLFF. CDR3 DNA: TGCAGTGCCCAAGCCAGGGGGGCGAGGGAAAAACTGTTTTTT.